This TCR beta chain was sequenced for a study of glioma-infiltrating T cells after dendritic cell vaccination. This CDR3 region has 15 residues. Germline V gene lookup returns CDR1 MNHEY and CDR2 SMNVEV (reference sequence). Germline trimming cut 4 bases from V and 2 bases from J; bases unmatched to any gene: 4. Input was roughly 2.2 ug genomic DNA, or all available if less. Sequenced by immunoSEQ multiplex PCR; TCRdb stores in-frame clones only, minus some. The sample shows tens of thousands of clones, around 86% of them seen only once. Sequencing used blood, obtained before dendritic cell vaccination. The V gene is TRBV27, the J gene TRBJ2-7; 11 bases are a match to TRBD1. The TCR was taken from a human donor with glioblastoma. The CDR3 DNA reads as TGTGCCAGCAGTTCCCGGGACAGGGGGACCTACGAGCAGTACTTC. Its translation: CASSSRDRGTYEQYF.